The following is a TCR beta chain sequence with its context. Its specificity is unknown. This specimen comes from a study of cytotoxic CD8 clonotypes in ibrutinib-treated CLL. Overall study: The sample average was approximately 280,000 productive templates and fewer than 95,000 productive rearrangements.

The length of the CDR3 is 15 residues. Per germline, CDR1 SGDLS and CDR2 YYNGEE. Trimming removed 1 base from V and 5 bases from J; junction bases left unmatched: 8. Here immunoSEQ multiplex PCR was the method, and the copy in TCRdb shows in-frame clones only, minus some. In the table there are 35,000 to 45,000 clones, more than 60% of which are singletons. Study-level findings and limits: Baseline values of clonality outstripped age-matched healthy donors and followed circulating CD8+ T-cell counts. Under therapy, public clonotypes either contracted or stayed stable, and they were uncommon.

The chain couples TRBV9 to TRBJ2-7; 8 bases match TRBD2. This specimen was PBMCs, taken after 12 months of ibrutinib treatment. This sequence originates from a human donor with chronic lymphocytic leukemia. CDR3 in DNA: TGTGCCAGCAGCGTAACCCCGGGGGGGGTGAACGAGCAGTACTTC. Amino acid sequence: CASSVTPGGVNEQYF.